Each of the 4 T cell receptor beta chains below was sequenced from the same sample in a study of blood T cells in healthy people across ages. A second PCR, run for roughly 7 to 11 cycles, used a sample-barcoded 5' primer plus a J-beta primer mix. Each CDR3 protein gets one entry after TCRdb re-called the 5' RACE reads with MiXCR. The sample contains roughly 1,500,000 distinct CDR3 sequences, roughly 40% of which appear only once. The source material was blood. Source of these receptors: a woman aged 18-35 years in good health.

This chain connects TRBV6-5 to TRBJ1-1; TRBD1 matches 8 bases. Losses at the gene ends were 6 bases for V and 10 bases for J; bases not matched to a gene: 13. The CDR3 length is 14 residues. Germline V lookup: CDR1 MNHEY, CDR2 SVGAGI. Here the CDR3 DNA reads TGTGCCAGCAGCGACCCGGGACAGGCCACGGGAGCTTTCTTT. Protein: CASSDPGQATGAFF.

The genes are TRBV27 and TRBJ2-1, with 12 bases matching TRBD2. The CDR3 totals 17 residues. Per the germline V gene, CDR1 is MNHEY and CDR2 is SMNVEV (reference sequence). V lost 2 bases and J lost 7; bases outside the gene matches: 9. CDR3 loop: CASSLPPSGRAGNEQFF. DNA of the CDR3: TGTGCCAGCAGTTTACCCCCTAGCGGGAGGGCAGGAAATGAGCAGTTCTTC.

Regarding this clonotype: Sequence at one end of the junction differs from germline and may be a read error. This chain links TRBV13 with TRBJ2-1; 10 positions match TRBD2. CDR1 is PRHDT, CDR2 FYEKMQ, per germline (reference sequence). CDR3 size: 16 residues. In nucleotides, the CDR3 is TGTGCTAGCAGCCCCCTCGGGCTAGCGGGAGACAATGAGCAGTTCTTC. It specifies CASSPLGLAGDNEQFF.

The chain employs TRBV5-1 and TRBJ1-2, with D uncertain. The germline V gene has CDR1 SGHRS and CDR2 YFSETQ. The CDR3 is 17 residues long. Trimming took 2 bases from V and 6 from J, leaving 23 bases between them. The CDR3 nucleotides read TGCGCCAGCAGCTTCTTCAGCCGTGTAGCCCACCCTGATGGCTACACCTTC. Its protein is CASSFFSRVAHPDGYTF.